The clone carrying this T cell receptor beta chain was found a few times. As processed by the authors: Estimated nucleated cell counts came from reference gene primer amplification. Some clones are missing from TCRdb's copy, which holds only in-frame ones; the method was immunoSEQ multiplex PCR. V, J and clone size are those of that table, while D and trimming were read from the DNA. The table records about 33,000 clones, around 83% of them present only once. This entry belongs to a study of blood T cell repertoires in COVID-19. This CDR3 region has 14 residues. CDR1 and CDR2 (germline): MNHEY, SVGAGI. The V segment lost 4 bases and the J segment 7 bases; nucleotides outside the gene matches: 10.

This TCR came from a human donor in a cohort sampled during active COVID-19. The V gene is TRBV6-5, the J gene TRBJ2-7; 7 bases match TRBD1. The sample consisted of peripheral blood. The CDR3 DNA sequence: TGTGCCAGCAGTTTGCGGCAGGGGGTGTTTGAGCAGTACTTC. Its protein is CASSLRQGVFEQYF.